The 17 T cell receptor beta chains presented below share a single source sample, sequenced in a study of cytomegalovirus exposure and HLA in healthy donors. Sequencing was performed with immunoSEQ multiplex PCR; in TCRdb, only in-frame clones are kept and a portion is missing. The sample shows more than 250,000 clones, about nine tenths of them seen only once. The sequenced material came from PBMCs. These receptors all come from a woman aged 30 to 39 in good health and CMV-seropositive.

Turning to this clone: Other DNA sequences from this sample encode an identical CDR3 as well. The chain links TRBV4-3 to TRBJ2-7; D is ambiguous. The CDR3 spans 13 residues. In germline, CDR1 is LGHNA, CDR2 YSLEER. Trimming left V 0 bases short and J 0 bases short, with 3 bases between. In DNA, the CDR3 is TGCGCCAGCAGCCAAGACTTCTCCTACGAGCAGTACTTC. It codes for CASSQDFSYEQYF.

The V call is TRBV28, the J call TRBJ1-5; D is undetermined. The V end was cut by 8 bases, the J end by 1 base, with 15 bases between. The CDR3 has 15 amino acids. CDR1 is MDHEN, CDR2 SYDVKM, per germline. In DNA form, the CDR3 reads TGTGCCAGCTCATCCCCAGAGGGAAGCAATCAGCCCCAGCATTTT. Translation: CASSSPEGSNQPQHF.

J is TRBJ2-3 and V is TRBV15; TRBD1 is a possible D gene (6 bases). The V end was cut by 0 bases, the J end by 4 bases, with 11 bases between. Germline V gene lookup returns CDR1 LNHNV and CDR2 YYDKDF (reference sequence). This CDR3 comprises 15 residues. The CDR3 here is CATSRDRGVADTQYF. Here the CDR3 DNA reads TGTGCCACCAGCAGAGACAGGGGAGTGGCAGATACGCAGTATTTT.

Only one count was recorded for this clone. This chain connects TRBV27 to TRBJ2-3; no reliable D call. The V gene's germline CDR1 is MNHEY and CDR2 SMNVEV (reference sequence). The CDR3 contains 15 residues. V was cut by 0 bases and J by 4 bases, with 11 bases left in between. CDR3 sequence: CASSLSTLGADTQYF. The CDR3 DNA is TGTGCCAGCAGTTTATCAACCCTTGGCGCAGATACGCAGTATTTT.

V usage is TRBV13 and J usage is TRBJ1-4; D not certain. The CDR3 totals 14 residues. The germline V and J ends were trimmed by 7 bases and 12 bases, with 21 bases remaining between them. CDR1 is PRHDT, CDR2 FYEKMQ, per germline (reference sequence). CDR3 residues: CASTYDKSMTELFF. As DNA, the CDR3 is TGTGCCAGCACCTACGACAAGTCAATGACGGAACTGTTTTTT.

This rearrangement joins TRBV7-6 to TRBJ2-1, with 12 bases aligning to TRBD2. The CDR3 has 20 residues. Germline V CDR1 and CDR2: SGHVS, FNYEAQ. V shed 1 base, J shed 3 bases, and the junction held 13 bases outside the gene matches. The CDR3 DNA reads TGTGCCAGCAGCTTAGGAATCGGACTAGCGGGACTTTCGAGCTACAATGAGCAGTTCTTC. It translates to CASSLGIGLAGLSSYNEQFF.

The V call is TRBV18, the J call TRBJ2-4, with 8 bases identical to TRBD2. Germline CDR1 and CDR2: KGHSH and LQKENI. The CDR3 loop spans 15 amino acids. The trim removed 2 bases at V and 3 bases at J, leaving 3 bases unmatched. The CDR3 DNA is TGTGCCAGCTCACCAAGCGGGGGCGGCAAAAACATTCAGTACTTC. Residues: CASSPSGGGKNIQYF. Full variable domain (rest looked up from reference TRBV18 and TRBJ2-4): NAGVMQNPRHLVRRRGQEARLRCSPMKGHSHVYWYRQLPEEGLKFMVYLQKENIIDESGMPKERFSAEFPKEGPSILRIQQVVRGDSAAYFCASSPSGGGKNIQYFGAGTRLSVL.

The chain uses TRBV14 and TRBJ1-1; tentatively, D is TRBD1 (5 bases). This CDR3 contains 13 residues. The germline gives CDR1 SGHDN, CDR2 FVKESK. The ends were cut back, 8 bases at V and 3 bases at J, with 13 bases in the middle. The chain's CDR3 is CASRKRGYTEAFF. The CDR3 DNA is TGTGCCAGCCGAAAGAGGGGATACACTGAAGCTTTCTTT.

This sequence joins TRBV5-6 and TRBJ1-5; a weak D match, TRBD1 (5 bases). The CDR3 spans 15 residues. The V gene lost 1 base and the J gene lost 3 bases, with 11 bases spanning the gap. Germline lookup yields CDR1 SGHDT and CDR2 YYEEEE. The CDR3 DNA is TGTGCCAGCAGCTTGTGGCAGGGACTCAATCAGCCCCAGCATTTT. Its translation is CASSLWQGLNQPQHF.

A single count supports this clone. The chain employs TRBV6-1 and TRBJ2-7, with 12 bases lining up with TRBD2. The V segment lost 11 bases and the J segment 4 bases; nucleotides outside the gene matches: 6. Germline CDR1 and CDR2: MNHNS and SASEGT. The CDR3 is made up of 13 amino acids. The CDR3 DNA follows: TGTGCCTCGGCGACTAGCGGGAGTTACGAGCAGTACTTC. It yields the protein CASATSGSYEQYF.

This clone was recorded once. The rearrangement uses TRBV27 and TRBJ1-5; tentative D call: TRBD1 (5 bases). Per germline, CDR1 MNHEY and CDR2 SMNVEV (reference sequence). V gave up 3 bases and J gave up 6 bases, with 12 bases separating them. The CDR3 loop spans 14 amino acids. CDR3 nucleotides: TGTGCCAGCAGTTTCGCCGGGGCCGGTCAGCCCCAGCATTTT. Amino acid sequence: CASSFAGAGQPQHF.

The genes are TRBV9 and TRBJ1-2, with D uncertain. Germline lookup yields CDR1 SGDLS and CDR2 YYNGEE. V was trimmed by 0 bases and J by 6 bases, leaving 9 bases between them. The CDR3 length is 13 residues. This CDR3 is CASSVVKGNGYTF. DNA for the CDR3: TGTGCCAGCAGCGTAGTCAAAGGGAATGGCTACACCTTC.

In this sample, this clone turned up once. The rearrangement uses TRBV25-1 and TRBJ2-7, with TRBD2 matching 8 bases. CDR1 MGHDK and CDR2 SYGVNS come from the germline V gene. Losses at the gene ends were 5 bases for V and 3 bases for J; bases not matched to a gene: 9. This CDR3 comprises 15 residues. Here the CDR3 reads CASSPGTRDDYEQYF. In nucleotides, the CDR3 is TGTGCCAGCAGTCCCGGGACTAGGGACGACTACGAGCAGTACTTC.

The rearrangement uses TRBV6-5 and TRBJ2-6, with unresolved D. The V end lost 8 bases, the J end lost 0 bases, and 11 bases lay between the germline ends. The CDR3 runs to 15 residues. CDR1 is MNHEY, CDR2 SVGAGI, per germline. Here the CDR3 reads CASASTFSGANVLTF. DNA of the CDR3: TGTGCCAGCGCATCAACCTTCTCTGGGGCCAACGTCCTGACTTTC.

This chain uses TRBV28 with TRBJ1-2; D unresolved. Germline lookup yields CDR1 MDHEN and CDR2 SYDVKM. The CDR3 totals 11 residues. V was clipped by 3 bases and J by 8 bases, with 7 bases between them. CDR3 DNA: TGTGCCAGCAGTTTTATTGGCGGCTACACCTTC. Its translation: CASSFIGGYTF.

The J gene is TRBJ2-3, the V gene TRBV5-1; 8 positions match TRBD2. Germline loops: CDR1 SGHRS, CDR2 YFSETQ. CDR3 size: 16 residues. V shed 3 bases and J 0 bases; nucleotides not matched to a gene: 6. DNA for the CDR3: TGCGCCAGCAGCTCCAAAACTAGCGGCAGCACAGATACGCAGTATTTT. Translation: CASSSKTSGSTDTQYF.

The chain couples TRBV28 to TRBJ1-1; no reliable D call. The V gene's germline CDR1 is MDHEN and CDR2 SYDVKM. This CDR3 comprises 11 residues. V was pared by 10 bases and J by 1 base, with 7 bases between. The CDR3 bases are TGTGCCATCAATGGGAACACTGAAGCTTTCTTT. Its translation is CAINGNTEAFF.